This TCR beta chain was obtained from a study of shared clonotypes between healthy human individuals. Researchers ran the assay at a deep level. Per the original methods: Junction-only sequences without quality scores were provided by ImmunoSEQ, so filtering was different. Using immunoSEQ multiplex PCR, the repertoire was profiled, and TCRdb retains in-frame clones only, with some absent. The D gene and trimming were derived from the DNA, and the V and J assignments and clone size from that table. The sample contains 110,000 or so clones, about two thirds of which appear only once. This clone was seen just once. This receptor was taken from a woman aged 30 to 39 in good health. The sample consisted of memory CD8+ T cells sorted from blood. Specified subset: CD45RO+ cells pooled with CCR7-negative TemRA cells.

The CDR3, as DNA: TGTGCCAGCAGCTCTACCCGGACAGGGGGCAGTGAGGGCTACACCTTC. Translation: CASSSTRTGGSEGYTF. This chain connects TRBV7-6 to TRBJ1-2, with TRBD1 matching 11 bases. CDR1 SGHVS and CDR2 FNYEAQ come from the germline V gene. CDR3 size: 16 residues. Unmatched junction bases numbered 12, after V lost 4 bases and J lost 8 bases.